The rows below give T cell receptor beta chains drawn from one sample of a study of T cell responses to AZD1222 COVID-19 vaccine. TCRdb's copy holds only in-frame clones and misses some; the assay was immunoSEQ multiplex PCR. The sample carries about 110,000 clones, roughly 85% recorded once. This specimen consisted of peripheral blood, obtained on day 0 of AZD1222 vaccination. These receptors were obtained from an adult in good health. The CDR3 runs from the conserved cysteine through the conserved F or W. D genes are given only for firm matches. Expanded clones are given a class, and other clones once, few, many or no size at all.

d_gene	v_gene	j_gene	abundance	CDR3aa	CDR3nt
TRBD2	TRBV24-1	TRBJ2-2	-	CATSDLVTSASDTGELFF	TGTGCCACCAGTGATTTGGTGACTAGCGCTTCAGACACCGGGGAGCTGTTTTTT
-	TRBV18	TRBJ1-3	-	CASSTARENTIYF	TGTGCCAGCTCTACCGCGCGGGAAAACACCATATATTTT
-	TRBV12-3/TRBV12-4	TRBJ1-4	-	CASSKTGNEKLFF	TGTGCCAGCAGCAAGACAGGAAATGAAAAACTGTTTTTT
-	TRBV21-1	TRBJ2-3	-	CASGGREGTDTQYF	TGTGCCAGTGGAGGGCGGGAGGGCACAGATACGCAGTATTTT
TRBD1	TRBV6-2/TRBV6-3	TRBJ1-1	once	CASSYGQGASGTEAFF	TGTGCCAGCAGTTACGGTCAGGGGGCGTCGGGCACTGAAGCTTTCTTT
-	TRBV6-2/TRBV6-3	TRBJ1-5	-	CASSYVGRGQPQHF	TGTGCCAGCAGTTACGTGGGGCGCGGTCAGCCCCAGCATTTT
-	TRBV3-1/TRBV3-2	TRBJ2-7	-	CASSQIPVGEQYF	TGTGCCAGCAGCCAGATCCCTGTAGGCGAGCAGTACTTC
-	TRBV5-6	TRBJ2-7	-	CASSPLGADSYEQYF	TGTGCCAGCAGCCCTCTCGGCGCTGATTCCTACGAGCAGTACTTC
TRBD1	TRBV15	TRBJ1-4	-	CATSSGQDSTNEKLFF	TGTGCCACCAGCAGTGGACAGGATTCAACTAATGAAAAACTGTTTTTT
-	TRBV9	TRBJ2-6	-	CASSVAGSGANVLTF	TGTGCCAGCAGCGTAGCGGGATCTGGGGCCAACGTCCTGACTTTC
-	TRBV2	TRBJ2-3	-	CASCWGLSTDTQYF	TGTGCCAGCTGTTGGGGACTCTCTACAGATACGCAGTATTTT
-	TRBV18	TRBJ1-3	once	CASSPPGAYSGNTIYF	TGTGCCAGCTCACCCCCAGGTGCCTATTCAGGAAACACCATATATTTT
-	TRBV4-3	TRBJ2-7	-	CASSQRLGHEQYF	TGCGCCAGCAGCCAACGTCTCGGCCACGAGCAGTACTTC
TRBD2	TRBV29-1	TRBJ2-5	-	CSVSRGGSQETQYF	TGCAGCGTTTCCCGGGGGGGCTCCCAGGAGACCCAGTACTTC
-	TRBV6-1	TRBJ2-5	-	CASSELSSAETQYF	TGTGCCAGCAGTGAATTGTCTAGCGCGGAGACCCAGTACTTC
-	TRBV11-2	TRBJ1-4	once	CASSLVGSLNEKLFF	TGTGCCAGCAGCTTAGTGGGGAGCCTGAATGAAAAACTGTTTTTT
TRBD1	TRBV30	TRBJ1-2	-	CAWSQQGRDGYTF	TGTGCCTGGAGTCAACAGGGGCGGGATGGCTACACCTTC
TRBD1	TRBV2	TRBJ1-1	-	CASSVGTGYSEAFF	TGTGCCAGCAGCGTCGGGACAGGGTATTCAGAAGCTTTCTTT
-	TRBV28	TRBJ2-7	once	CASSLIRGRNEQYF	TGTGCCAGCAGTTTAATCAGGGGGAGGAACGAGCAGTACTTC
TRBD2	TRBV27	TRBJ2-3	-	CASSLNPSSGGDTQYF	TGTGCCAGCAGTTTAAACCCCTCCTCGGGGGGAGATACGCAGTATTTT
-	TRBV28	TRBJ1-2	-	CASSDRGGGNYGYTF	TGTGCCAGCAGTGATCGTGGAGGGGGGAACTATGGCTACACCTTC
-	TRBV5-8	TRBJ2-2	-	CASTRGFSAGELFF	TGTGCCAGCACGCGGGGATTCAGCGCCGGGGAGCTGTTTTTT
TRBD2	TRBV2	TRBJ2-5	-	CASSALAGGQETQYF	TGTGCCAGCAGCGCATTAGCGGGGGGGCAAGAGACCCAGTACTTC
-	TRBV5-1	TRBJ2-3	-	CASTHQAGSTDTQYF	TGCGCCAGCACGCATCAGGCAGGCAGCACAGATACGCAGTATTTT
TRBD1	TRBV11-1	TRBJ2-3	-	CASSLANDRGMTDTQYF	TGTGCCAGCAGCTTAGCGAACGACAGGGGGATGACAGATACGCAGTATTTT
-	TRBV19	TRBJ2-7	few	CASGGPGSSYEQYF	TGTGCCAGTGGGGGGCCAGGAAGCTCCTACGAGCAGTACTTC
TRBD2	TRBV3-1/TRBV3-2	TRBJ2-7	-	CASSHGAGAIREQYF	TGTGCCAGCAGCCATGGAGCGGGAGCAATTCGGGAGCAGTACTTC
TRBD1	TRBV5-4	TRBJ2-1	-	CASSLDRDGEQFF	TGTGCCAGCAGTCTCGACAGGGACGGTGAGCAGTTCTTC
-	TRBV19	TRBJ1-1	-	CASPRPGHPLTEAFF	TGTGCCAGTCCAAGACCGGGACACCCGCTCACTGAAGCTTTCTTT
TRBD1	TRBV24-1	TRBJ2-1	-	CATSLTGTGQANEQFF	TGTGCCACCAGCTTGACCGGGACAGGGCAGGCCAATGAGCAGTTCTTC
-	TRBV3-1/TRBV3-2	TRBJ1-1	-	CASSQADRNTEAFF	TGTGCCAGCAGCCAAGCCGACAGGAACACTGAAGCTTTCTTT
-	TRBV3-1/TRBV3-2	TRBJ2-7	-	CASRGNYEQYF	TGTGCCAGCAGGGGTAATTACGAGCAGTACTTC
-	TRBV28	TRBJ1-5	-	CASGIGDGTYQPQHF	TGTGCCAGCGGTATTGGGGACGGGACCTATCAGCCCCAGCATTTT
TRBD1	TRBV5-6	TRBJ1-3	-	CASSIDRVPVYF	TGTGCCAGCAGCATTGACAGGGTGCCGGTCTATTTT
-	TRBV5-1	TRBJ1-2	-	CASSLGAGTSYGYTF	TGCGCCAGCAGCTTGGGTGCCGGGACAAGCTATGGCTACACCTTC
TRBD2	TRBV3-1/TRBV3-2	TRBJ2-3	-	CASSQDRAAGGQDTQYF	TGTGCCAGCAGCCAAGATCGGGCAGCGGGGGGGCAAGATACGCAGTATTTT
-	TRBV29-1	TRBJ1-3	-	CSVGRQPGDTIYF	TGCAGCGTTGGCCGGCAGCCTGGGGACACCATATATTTT
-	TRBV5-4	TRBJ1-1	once	CASSLRSRETEAFF	TGTGCCAGCAGCTTGCGGTCCAGGGAGACTGAAGCTTTCTTT
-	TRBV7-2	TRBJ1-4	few	CASSLVPEDEKLFF	TGTGCCAGCAGCTTAGTCCCGGAGGATGAAAAACTGTTTTTT